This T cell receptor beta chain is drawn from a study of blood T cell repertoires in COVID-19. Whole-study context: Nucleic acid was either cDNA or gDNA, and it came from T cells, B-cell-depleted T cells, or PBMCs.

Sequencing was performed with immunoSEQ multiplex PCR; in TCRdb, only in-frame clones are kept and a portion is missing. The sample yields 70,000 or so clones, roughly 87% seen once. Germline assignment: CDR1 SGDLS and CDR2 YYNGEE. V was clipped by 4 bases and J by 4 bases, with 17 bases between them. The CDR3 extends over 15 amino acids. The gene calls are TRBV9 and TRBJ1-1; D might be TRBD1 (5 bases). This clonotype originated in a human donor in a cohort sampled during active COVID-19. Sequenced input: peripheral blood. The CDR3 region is CASSPPRGVGTEAFF. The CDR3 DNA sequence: TGTGCCAGCAGCCCCCCTCGGGGGGTTGGCACTGAAGCTTTCTTT.